One sample yielded the 22 T cell receptor beta chains listed below, sequenced in a study of OX40 agonist ivuxolimab in advanced cancers. The data were produced by immunoSEQ multiplex PCR, yet TCRdb's version contains in-frame clones alone and is incomplete. The table has about 59,000 clones, more than 75% seen once; the top ten hold about 0.36%. The sample in question was CD4+ or CD8+ T cells sorted from blood, obtained in a trial of the OX40 agonist ivuxolimab. The source is an adult with an advanced solid tumor such as melanoma, head and neck, liver or kidney cancer.

The chain combines TRBV29-1 with TRBJ2-5; D is perhaps TRBD1 or TRBD2 (5 bases each). CDR1 and CDR2 (germline): SQVTM, ANQGSEA. V was pared by 0 bases and J by 4 bases, with 12 bases between. This CDR3 is built from 14 residues. The CDR3 DNA reads TGCAGCGTTGAAGACAGGGTGGGGAGAGAGACCCAGTACTTC. Encoded protein: CSVEDRVGRETQYF.

In its sample, this clone was seen a few times. This chain connects TRBV11-2 to TRBJ1-1; D is possibly TRBD1 (6 bases). This CDR3 is 17 amino acids long. CDR1 and CDR2 from the germline V gene are SGHAT and FQNNGV. Trimming left V 5 bases short and J 0 bases short, with 19 bases between. CDR3 DNA: TGTGCCAGCAGCCCGACCGGGGGGGGCAGGTTGAACACTGAAGCTTTCTTT. Its translation is CASSPTGGGRLNTEAFF.

This chain uses TRBV7-9 with TRBJ1-6; the D gene is possibly TRBD1 (5 bases). Germline values: CDR1 SEHNR, CDR2 FQNEAQ (reference sequence). This CDR3 is built from 13 residues. V shed 5 bases and J shed 6 bases, with 8 bases lying between them. The CDR3 protein is CASSDGANSPLHF. CDR3 DNA: TGTGCCAGCAGCGACGGGGCTAATTCACCCCTCCACTTT.

This sequence joins TRBV10-3 and TRBJ1-6; possibly TRBD1 for D (5 bases). The germline CDR1 and CDR2 sequences are ENHRY and SYGVKD. Trimming stripped 3 bases from V and 10 bases from J, with 13 bases between. The CDR3 contains 14 residues. The CDR3 nucleotides are TGTGCCATCAGTGATCGTACAGGCGGATCACCCCTCCACTTT. Translating it yields CAISDRTGGSPLHF.

The rearrangement links TRBV7-9 to TRBJ1-2; no clear D gene. The CDR3 sequence is 12 residues long. V lost 4 bases and J lost 6, with 9 bases in between. Germline V gene lookup returns CDR1 SEHNR and CDR2 FQNEAQ (reference sequence). Written as DNA, the CDR3 is TGTGCCAGCAGCTCCAGTTACGATGGCTACACCTTC. It encodes CASSSSYDGYTF.

The V call is TRBV5-1, the J call TRBJ2-1; the D is unclear. CDR1 and CDR2 (germline): SGHRS, YFSETQ. V was clipped by 6 bases and J by 14 bases, with 15 bases between them. The length of the CDR3 is 11 residues. The CDR3 sequence is CASKDAVHEFF. The CDR3, as DNA: TGCGCCAGCAAAGACGCCGTTCATGAGTTCTTC.

The chain joins TRBV10-1 to TRBJ2-7; D unresolved. The CDR3 length is 13 residues. V was cut by 1 base and J by 1 base, with 5 bases left in between. Germline V gene sequence: CDR1 WNHNN, CDR2 SYGVQD (reference sequence). DNA of the CDR3: TGCGCCAGCAGTGAGTTGGGGTCCTACGAGCAGTACTTC. The encoded protein is CASSELGSYEQYF.

The J gene is TRBJ2-7, the V gene TRBV5-8, with TRBD1 identical over 8 bases. Germline lookup yields CDR1 SGHTS and CDR2 YDEGEE. V was pared by 4 bases and J by 2 bases, with 2 bases of the junction left unmatched. The CDR3 loop spans 13 amino acids. The CDR3 here is CASSRTGPYEQYF. As DNA, the CDR3 is TGTGCCAGCAGCCGGACAGGGCCCTACGAGCAGTACTTC.

J is TRBJ1-2 and V is TRBV5-1, with D hard to call. V was cut by 4 bases and J by 8 bases, with 21 bases left in between. The CDR3 covers 15 residues. Germline values: CDR1 SGHRS, CDR2 YFSETQ. CDR3 protein: CASSRTPARPGGYTF. The CDR3, as DNA: TGCGCCAGCAGCCGAACTCCAGCTCGACCGGGGGGCTACACCTTC.

V is TRBV6-1 and J is TRBJ2-2, with TRBD2 matching over 7 bases. V was clipped by 5 bases and J by 5 bases; unmatched bases: 5. This CDR3 region has 14 residues. The germline gives CDR1 MNHNS, CDR2 SASEGT. This CDR3 reads CASSLGGGTGELFF. DNA for the CDR3: TGTGCCAGCAGTCTTGGCGGGGGTACCGGGGAGCTGTTTTTT.

This clone was counted once. The genes are TRBV6-1 and TRBJ2-5; D gene ambiguous. This CDR3 has 15 amino acids. With 3 bases removed from V and 4 bases from J, the gap between germline ends came to 15 bases. The germline V gene has CDR1 MNHNS and CDR2 SASEGT. CDR3 coding DNA: TGTGCCAGCAGTGACCAGTGGGCTCGGAGAGAGACCCAGTACTTC. Translated: CASSDQWARRETQYF.

The chain uses TRBV5-5 and TRBJ1-3; D is ambiguous. Germline V gene data show CDR1 as SGHKS and CDR2 as YYEKEE (reference sequence). This CDR3 is 15 amino acids long. V lost 0 bases, J lost 0 bases, and 7 bases lay in between. The CDR3 is CASSLEVHSGNTIYF. The DNA for the CDR3 is TGTGCCAGCAGCTTGGAGGTCCACTCTGGAAACACCATATATTTT.

This clone turned up a few times. This chain joins TRBV30 and TRBJ1-5; D gene uncertain. V lost 0 bases, J lost 4 bases, and 13 bases lay in between. The CDR3 runs 15 residues. Germline V gene data show CDR1 as GTSNPN and CDR2 as SVGIG (reference sequence). The CDR3 reads CAWSVLGSTNQPQHF. DNA for the CDR3: TGTGCCTGGAGTGTACTTGGGTCTACAAATCAGCCCCAGCATTTT.

As DNA, the CDR3 is TGTGCCAGCAGTAGGACTAGCGGGATATCCGATACGCAGTATTTT. Protein product: CASSRTSGISDTQYF. The chain has TRBV6-1 and TRBJ2-3, with 12 bases identical to TRBD2. Germline trimming cut 5 bases from V and 6 bases from J; bases unmatched to any gene: 6. The CDR3 spans 15 residues. Germline values: CDR1 MNHNS, CDR2 SASEGT.

The chain combines TRBV5-4 with TRBJ2-5; D not resolved. V lost 1 base, J lost 2 bases, and 9 bases lay in between. This CDR3 comprises 14 residues. The germline V gene encodes CDR1 SGHNT and CDR2 YYREEE (reference sequence). CDR3 region: CASSLMGRQETQYF. The CDR3 bases are TGTGCCAGCAGCTTGATGGGCAGGCAAGAGACCCAGTACTTC. The complete variable domain, with remaining parts taken from reference TRBV5-4 and TRBJ2-5, reads ETGVTQSPTHLIKTRGQQVTLRCSSQSGHNTVSWYQQALGQGPQFIFQYYREEENGRGNFPPRFSGLQFPNYSSELNVNALELDDSALYLCASSLMGRQETQYFGPGTRLLVL.

This sequence joins TRBV6-5 and TRBJ2-2; weak D call: TRBD1 (6 bases). Germline V CDR1 and CDR2: MNHEY, SVGAGI. There are 14 residues in the CDR3. The V gene lost 5 bases and the J gene lost 0 bases, with 7 bases spanning the gap. This chain's CDR3 is CASSRQANTGELFF. CDR3 bases: TGTGCCAGCAGTCGACAGGCGAACACCGGGGAGCTGTTTTTT.

V gene TRBV6-5 combines with J gene TRBJ2-2, with D hard to call. Germline V CDR1 and CDR2: MNHEY, SVGAGI. V was cut by 2 bases and J by 5 bases, with 15 bases left in between. This CDR3 is built from 16 residues. Here the CDR3 DNA reads TGTGCCAGCAGTTACGGGTGGACGCCGTTTACCGGGGAGCTGTTTTTT. Its translation: CASSYGWTPFTGELFF.

This clone appeared once. V gene TRBV11-2 combines with J gene TRBJ1-4; D is uncertain. CDR3 length equals 13 residues. CDR1 is SGHAT and CDR2 is FQNNGV in the germline V gene. V was clipped by 2 bases and J by 14 bases, with 15 bases between them. The CDR3 sequence: CASSLSYQANLFF. DNA for the CDR3: TGTGCCAGCAGCTTAAGCTACCAGGCAAATCTGTTTTTT.

This rearrangement joins TRBV29-1 to TRBJ2-1; D unclear. Trimming removed 2 bases at V and 4 bases at J, with 6 bases between. CDR1 and CDR2 (germline): SQVTM, ANQGSEA. CDR3 length: 12 amino acids. The CDR3 region has the DNA TGCAGCGTTGAAAGCAGATACAATGAGCAGTTCTTC. Translation gives CSVESRYNEQFF.

V gene TRBV2 combines with J gene TRBJ1-2; 10 bases are shared with TRBD1. V lost 6 bases to trimming and J lost 7 bases; unmatched junction nucleotides: 5. Germline V gives CDR1 SNHLY, CDR2 FYNNEI. The CDR3 has 13 residues. The CDR3: CASRTGQGIGYTF. The DNA for the CDR3 is TGTGCCAGCAGGACGGGACAGGGGATTGGCTACACCTTC.

The J gene is TRBJ2-5, the V gene TRBV11-3; possible D gene TRBD1, 6 bases. Germline V gene lookup returns CDR1 SGHNT and CDR2 YENEEA. Trimming pared 4 bases from V and 1 base from J, leaving 28 bases between. This CDR3 spans 20 amino acids. The CDR3: CASSSSSQGSQAVGQETQYF. In nucleotides, the CDR3 is TGTGCCAGCAGCTCATCGTCACAGGGATCACAAGCGGTGGGCCAAGAGACCCAGTACTTC.

V is TRBV5-8 and J is TRBJ2-2; D gene ambiguous. This CDR3 has 14 residues. Trimming left V 4 bases short and J 3 bases short, with 10 bases between. Per the germline V gene, CDR1 is SGHTS and CDR2 is YDEGEE. CDR3 sequence (DNA): TGTGCCAGCAGCGCAGGAGTTTACACCGGGGAGCTGTTTTTT. As protein: CASSAGVYTGELFF.